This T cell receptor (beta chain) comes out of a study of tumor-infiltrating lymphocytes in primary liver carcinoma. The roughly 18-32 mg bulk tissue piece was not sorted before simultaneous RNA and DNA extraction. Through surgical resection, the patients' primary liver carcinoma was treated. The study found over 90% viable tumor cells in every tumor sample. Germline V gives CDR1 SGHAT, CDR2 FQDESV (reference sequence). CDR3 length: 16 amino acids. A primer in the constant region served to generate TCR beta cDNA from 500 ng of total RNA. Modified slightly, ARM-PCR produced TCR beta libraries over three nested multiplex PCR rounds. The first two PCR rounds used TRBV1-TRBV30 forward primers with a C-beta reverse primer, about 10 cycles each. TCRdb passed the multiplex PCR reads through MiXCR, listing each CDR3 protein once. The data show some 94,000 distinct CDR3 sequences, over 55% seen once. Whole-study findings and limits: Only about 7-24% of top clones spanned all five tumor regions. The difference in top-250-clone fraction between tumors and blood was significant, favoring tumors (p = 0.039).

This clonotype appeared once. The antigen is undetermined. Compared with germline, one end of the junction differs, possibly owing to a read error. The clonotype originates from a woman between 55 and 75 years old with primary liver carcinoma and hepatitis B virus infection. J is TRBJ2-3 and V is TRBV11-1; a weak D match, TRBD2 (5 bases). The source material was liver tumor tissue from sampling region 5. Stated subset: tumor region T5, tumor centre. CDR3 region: CASSLVDGGRQETQYF. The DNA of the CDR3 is TGTGCCAGCAGCTTAGTGGATGGAGGACGCCAAGAGACCCAGTACTTT. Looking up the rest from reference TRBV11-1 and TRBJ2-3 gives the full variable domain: EAEVAQSPRYKITEKSQAVAFWCDPISGHATLYWYRQILGQGPELLVQFQDESVVDDSQLPKDRFSAERLKGVDSTLKIQPAELGDSAMYLCASSLVDGGRQETQYFGPGTRLTVL.